The 8 T cell receptor beta chains below come from one sample, sequenced in a study of beta chain features in type 1 diabetes (dated by TCRdb to the late 2010s). Libraries were made using the immunoSEQ multiplex PCR assay. The entire isolated RNA was reverse transcribed using the High Capacity cDNA Reverse Transcription Kit, and thus expressed TCRB transcripts were sequenced. TCRdb re-hosts the immuneACCESS table, in-frame sequences only. Its copies lack some clones; in the studies checked, an unresolved V gene accounts for under half of them, and the cause for the rest is not known. The sample table shows about 360,000 clones, and 10% to 15% are seen once. 0.017% of the sample is taken by the ten largest. The sample was naive CD4+ T cells from blood. The sample's cell subset or site label is to be understood as: true naive CD4+ T cells. Receptors originate from a man younger than 35 in good health.

This clone was found a few times. This chain connects TRBV7-9 to TRBJ2-7; D remains ambiguous. V was clipped by 1 base and J by 7 bases, with 8 bases between them. Germline lookup yields CDR1 SEHNR and CDR2 FQNEAQ (reference sequence). This CDR3 spans 12 amino acids. DNA for the CDR3: TGTGCCAGCAGCTTAGACCGGCGGGAGCAGTACTTC. It is translated as CASSLDRREQYF.

The chain links TRBV6-5 to TRBJ1-1; the D is unclear. Trimming stripped 2 bases from V and 0 bases from J, with 7 bases between. This CDR3 is built from 14 residues. Germline CDR1 is MNHEY and CDR2 is SVGAGI. For the CDR3, the DNA is TGTGCCAGCAGTTACGGTTCAGTGAACACTGAAGCTTTCTTT. As protein: CASSYGSVNTEAFF.

This clone was recorded many times. The chain links TRBV23-1 to TRBJ2-2; D might be TRBD2 (5 bases). TRBV23-1 is sorted into the ORF group, with uncertain function. The CDR3 loop spans 16 amino acids. Trimming stripped 4 bases from V and 4 bases from J, with 16 bases between. CDR3 loop: CASSPLRVPFTGELFF. For the CDR3, the DNA is TGCGCCAGCAGTCCGTTGCGGGTTCCCTTCACCGGGGAGCTGTTTTTT.

This clone has just a few counts. The CDR3 region has the DNA TGTGCCAGCAGTTATGCGGGGGGGAGAGAGACCCAGTACTTC. As protein: CASSYAGGRETQYF. The V call is TRBV6-6, the J call TRBJ2-5, with TRBD2 identical over 9 bases. This CDR3 contains 14 residues. After removal of 3 bases from V and 4 bases from J, the junction contained 3 bases not matched to a gene. CDR1 and CDR2 (germline): MNHNY, SVGAGI (reference sequence).

This clone was counted a few times. V is TRBV6-5 and J is TRBJ1-2; D is undetermined. The V gene's germline CDR1 is MNHEY and CDR2 SVGAGI. The V and J ends lost 9 bases and 6 bases respectively, with 17 bases between them. The CDR3 totals 13 residues. CDR3 amino acids: CASTRGAEDGYTF. DNA of the CDR3: TGTGCCAGTACGCGGGGAGCGGAAGATGGCTACACCTTC.

This clone was counted only a few times. The chain employs TRBV9 and TRBJ2-1, with D perhaps TRBD2 (6 bases). CDR3 length equals 16 residues. The V gene lost 2 bases and the J gene lost 12 bases, with 24 bases spanning the gap. CDR1 is SGDLS, CDR2 YYNGEE, per germline. The CDR3 protein is CASSVVAGTPTQLQFF. DNA for the CDR3: TGTGCCAGCAGCGTGGTTGCGGGGACTCCAACTCAACTGCAGTTCTTC.

The V and J genes are TRBV7-2 and TRBJ1-5; 7 positions agree with TRBD1. The CDR3 covers 15 residues. V trimming: 4 bases; J trimming: 8 bases; junction bases outside the gene matches: 11. Germline-derived CDR1 and CDR2 are SGHTA and FQGNSA. CDR3 nucleotides: TGTGCCAGCAGCTCTCTTTCGGACAGGCTGGAGCCCCAGCATTTT. Residues: CASSSLSDRLEPQHF.

The V and J genes are TRBV7-2 and TRBJ1-2; a possible D gene is TRBD1 (6 bases). Deletions cut 3 bases from V and 9 bases from J, with 14 bases between. This CDR3 contains 13 residues. The germline gives CDR1 SGHTA, CDR2 FQGNSA. The CDR3 DNA is TGTGCCAGCAGCTTCGAACAGGGTATTAGCTACACCTTC. Translated, it gives CASSFEQGISYTF.